Here is one TCR beta chain with its context. Its antigen is currently not known. No quality values exist for individual bases; no much larger clone is one base distant. This entry belongs to a study of blood T cell repertoires in COVID-19 (dated by TCRdb to 2020 to 2021). With respect to the entire study: Samples from collaborators originated in the United States, Italy and Spain and spanned both the acute and convalescent phases of COVID-19. The prospective study material was composed of cDNA or gDNA derived from T cells, B-cell-depleted T cells, or PBMCs. Deeply sampled blood TCRbeta repertoires from subjects exposed to, actively infected with, or recovered from COVID-19 were included in the dataset. Nearly every sample came with metadata listing a de-identified subject ID, COVID-19 status, age in years and sex. Where HLA class I and class II types were available, the types were taken from metadata supplied by the sample provider, not from assay-based typing. Samples were obtained from the ongoing ImmuneRACE study (first 160 participants) and from roughly 1,300 subjects provided by 6 global collaborators. A freely available public database, intended as a resource for researchers studying the immune response to SARS-CoV-2, is where the repertoires were released. Study-level results and caveats: How much clinical and demographic metadata was included differed by source and by participant, and the metadata was provided uncurated.

Spanning cysteine to phenylalanine, the CDR3 consists of 19 amino acids. Just CDR3 DNA is preserved here, 57 bases in frame from base 1. The germline V gene encodes CDR1 MNHEY and CDR2 SVGEGT. Trimming leaves V shorter by 4 bases and J shorter by 0 bases, with the junction holding 11 bases beyond the gene matches. TCRbeta CDR3 regions were amplified from genomic DNA by means of the immunoSEQ Assay, a bias-controlled multiplex PCR. The paper's data handling went like this. Within the assay, amplification of reference gene primers was used to estimate how many nucleated cells each sample contained. Sequence reads were collapsed and filtered to measure the absolute abundance of every unique TCRbeta CDR3 rearrangement. For each sample, productive Simpson clonality was calculated by taking the square root of Simpson's diversity index across productive rearrangements. TCRdb retrieved this table from immuneACCESS and kept in-frame rearrangements only. Not all clones are present; in checked studies, unresolved V genes account for under half, and no reason is known for the remainder. V and J calls and clone size are as listed in that table; D and trimming were resolved from the DNA. The table for this sample lists 300,000 to 400,000 clones; approximately 89% of them were counted only once. 2.5% to 4% of the sample is taken by the ten largest.

Another Seattle source contributed samples from volunteer blood donors who had recovered from COVID-19. Collaborating institutions collected whole blood in K2EDTA tubes following their own protocols. For TCRbeta analysis, collaborator samples were shipped as frozen whole blood, as isolated PBMCs, or as DNA extracted from either sample type. This sequence originates from a young woman who had recovered from COVID-19. The sequence links TRBV6-2 or TRBV6-3 to TRBJ2-3, with 12 bases matching TRBD2. Sequenced: peripheral blood. In nucleotides, the sequence is TGTGCCAGCAGTTTTCTGACTAGCGGGAGTCTACATAGCACAGATACGCAGTATTTT. Its protein is CASSFLTSGSLHSTDTQYF.